The clone carrying this TCR beta chain showed up just a few times. One junction end does not reproduce the germline sequence, and a read error may be involved. CDR1 MGHDK and CDR2 SYGVNS come from the germline V gene. This CDR3 comprises 19 residues. The data belong to a study of CXCR3 chemokines and chemotherapy response in bladder cancer. In TCRdb, the PCR reads were re-called with MiXCR into one record per CDR3 protein. The profile shows thousands of distinct CDR3 sequences, about a sixth of them singletons. This clonotype was sampled from a human donor with bladder cancer that responded to neoadjuvant chemotherapy. Specimen collection occurred from a patient whose treatment included neoadjuvant chemotherapy. The genes are TRBV25-1 and TRBJ2-7, with 10 positions matching TRBD2. This CDR3 reads CASSEYIPGISQEEREGHF. The CDR3 coding sequence is TGTGCCAGCAGTGAATATATTCCGGGAATTTCACAGGAAGAGCGGGAGGGCCACTTC.